This is a list of T cell receptor beta chains from one sample in a study of post-analysis software for immune sequencing data. TCRdb re-called the PCR reads through MiXCR, storing one row per CDR3 protein. The profile shows around 190,000 distinct CDR3 sequences, 29% of them singletons. The specimen was blood. These receptors originate from a girl aged 2-17 years with multiple sclerosis. Both conserved end residues are part of each CDR3. The order of the fields is J gene, D gene, V gene, clone size, CDR3 DNA, CDR3 protein. The D gene is left open where the match is weak. Size is stated for part of the rows, as once, few or many counts, or as a class when the clone is expanded.

j_call: TRBJ2-1; d_call: .; v_call: TRBV20-1; clone_size: .; cdr3_nt: TGCAGTGCTAGAGGGGGCCCCTCCTACAATGAGCAGTTATTC; cdr3_aa: CSARGGPSYNEQLF
j_call: TRBJ2-5; d_call: .; v_call: TRBV6-6; clone_size: few; cdr3_nt: TGTGCCAGCAGTACCACGACTAGGTGGGGAGAGACCCAGTACTTC; cdr3_aa: CASSTTTRWGETQYF
j_call: TRBJ2-7; d_call: .; v_call: TRBV5-1; clone_size: many; cdr3_nt: TGCGCCAGCCGGTCAGCCCACGAGCAGTACTTC; cdr3_aa: CASRSAHEQYF
j_call: TRBJ2-1; d_call: TRBD2; v_call: TRBV7-8; clone_size: many; cdr3_nt: TGTGCCAGCAGCTTCCGGGAGGCCGGCAATGAGCAGTTCTTC; cdr3_aa: CASSFREAGNEQFF
j_call: TRBJ1-1; d_call: .; v_call: TRBV12-3/TRBV12-4; clone_size: .; cdr3_nt: TGTGCCAGCAGTTTCGGAGGCTACTCAGCTTTCTTT; cdr3_aa: CASSFGGYSAFF
j_call: TRBJ1-2; d_call: .; v_call: TRBV20-1; clone_size: .; cdr3_nt: TGCAGTGCTGGTCCCGGCAGGGAGTATGGCTACACCTTC; cdr3_aa: CSAGPGREYGYTF
j_call: TRBJ1-6; d_call: .; v_call: TRBV7-2; clone_size: .; cdr3_nt: TGTGCCAGCAGCTTAGGGAGCAGGACCAATTCACCCCTCCACTTT; cdr3_aa: CASSLGSRTNSPLHF
j_call: TRBJ2-1; d_call: .; v_call: TRBV6-1; clone_size: .; cdr3_nt: TGTGCCAGCAATTCAGGGTTTGAAAGCAATGAGCAGTTCTTC; cdr3_aa: CASNSGFESNEQFF
j_call: TRBJ2-1; d_call: TRBD1; v_call: TRBV19; clone_size: .; cdr3_nt: TGTGCCAGTAGCGAGGACGGGACAGGGGTGAATGAGCAGTTCTTC; cdr3_aa: CASSEDGTGVNEQFF
j_call: TRBJ2-3; d_call: .; v_call: TRBV6-2/TRBV6-3; clone_size: few; cdr3_nt: TGTGCCAGCAGTTACGCGGTAGCGGAATCTAGCACAGATACGCAGTATTTT; cdr3_aa: CASSYAVAESSTDTQYF
j_call: TRBJ1-6; d_call: .; v_call: TRBV6-5; clone_size: .; cdr3_nt: TGTGCCAGCAGTACCCGGGACACAAATTCACCCCTCCACTTT; cdr3_aa: CASSTRDTNSPLHF
j_call: TRBJ1-4; d_call: TRBD1; v_call: TRBV20-1; clone_size: .; cdr3_nt: TGCAGTGCTGGACCCCCCGGAGACAGGGGAGACGAAAAACTGTTTTTT; cdr3_aa: CSAGPPGDRGDEKLFF
j_call: TRBJ2-3; d_call: .; v_call: TRBV6-5; clone_size: .; cdr3_nt: TGTGCCGGCATGGGGACTGGGACAGATACGCAGTATTTT; cdr3_aa: CAGMGTGTDTQYF
j_call: TRBJ2-1; d_call: .; v_call: TRBV6-5; clone_size: many; cdr3_nt: TGTGCCAGCAGTTCTGACTTCTACTACAATGAGCAGTTCTTC; cdr3_aa: CASSSDFYYNEQFF
j_call: TRBJ2-5; d_call: .; v_call: TRBV4-1; clone_size: many; cdr3_nt: TGCGCCAGCAGCCAAGAAGGAGGACTAAAACAAGAGACCCAGTACTTC; cdr3_aa: CASSQEGGLKQETQYF
j_call: TRBJ2-1; d_call: TRBD2; v_call: TRBV5-6; clone_size: many; cdr3_nt: TGTGCCAGCAGCTGGGTCCTAGCGGAGGCCCAATACAATGAGCAGTTCTTC; cdr3_aa: CASSWVLAEAQYNEQFF
j_call: TRBJ2-5; d_call: TRBD2; v_call: TRBV20-1; clone_size: .; cdr3_nt: TGCAGTGCCTCCGGACTAGCGGGAGGGCAAGAGACCCAGTACTTC; cdr3_aa: CSASGLAGGQETQYF
j_call: TRBJ2-7; d_call: TRBD1; v_call: TRBV7-9; clone_size: many; cdr3_nt: TGTGCCAGCAGCTTAGAGGGACAGGGGGCGACCGAGCAGTACTTC; cdr3_aa: CASSLEGQGATEQYF
j_call: TRBJ1-2; d_call: .; v_call: TRBV29-1; clone_size: many; cdr3_nt: TGCAGCGTTTTAACAGGGAACTATGGCTACACCTTC; cdr3_aa: CSVLTGNYGYTF
j_call: TRBJ2-5; d_call: .; v_call: TRBV6-1; clone_size: many; cdr3_nt: TGTGCCAGCAGCGAAGGGGCGGGATGGGAGACCCAGTACTTC; cdr3_aa: CASSEGAGWETQYF
j_call: TRBJ1-2; d_call: TRBD1; v_call: TRBV7-2; clone_size: .; cdr3_nt: TGTGCCAGCAGCTTAGCCAGGGGGTACTATGGCTACACCTTC; cdr3_aa: CASSLARGYYGYTF
j_call: TRBJ2-3; d_call: TRBD2; v_call: TRBV7-8; clone_size: few; cdr3_nt: TGTGCCAGCAGCTATCGACTAGCGGGAGTCGCAGATACGCAGTATTTT; cdr3_aa: CASSYRLAGVADTQYF
j_call: TRBJ2-7; d_call: .; v_call: TRBV18; clone_size: many; cdr3_nt: TGTGCCAGCTCACCAACAGGGAGCGAGCAGTACTTC; cdr3_aa: CASSPTGSEQYF
j_call: TRBJ2-6; d_call: .; v_call: TRBV10-3; clone_size: many; cdr3_nt: TGTGCCATCAGTGAGACGTTCGGGGCCAACGTCCTGACTTTC; cdr3_aa: CAISETFGANVLTF
j_call: TRBJ2-1; d_call: TRBD2; v_call: TRBV7-9; clone_size: many; cdr3_nt: TGTGCCAGCAGCAAGGGCAATACTAGCGGGGGTTTTGAGCAGTTCTTC; cdr3_aa: CASSKGNTSGGFEQFF
j_call: TRBJ2-1; d_call: .; v_call: TRBV7-9; clone_size: few; cdr3_nt: TGTGCCAGCAGCTTTTGGGGCTGGGATGAGCAGTTCTTC; cdr3_aa: CASSFWGWDEQFF
j_call: TRBJ2-1; d_call: TRBD2; v_call: TRBV20-1; clone_size: .; cdr3_nt: TGCAGTGCTAGTTTCTCCGCGGGAGCTGGCAATGAGCAGTTCTTC; cdr3_aa: CSASFSAGAGNEQFF
j_call: TRBJ1-2; d_call: TRBD1; v_call: TRBV3-1; clone_size: .; cdr3_nt: TGTGCCGGCAGCCTAGGAGGACAGGGCGTCTCGAGCACCTTC; cdr3_aa: CAGSLGGQGVSSTF
j_call: TRBJ1-1; d_call: .; v_call: TRBV6-5; clone_size: .; cdr3_nt: TGTGCCAGCAACCCACAGGGCACCGCTGAAGCTTTCTTT; cdr3_aa: CASNPQGTAEAFF
j_call: TRBJ1-1; d_call: TRBD1; v_call: TRBV4-1; clone_size: few; cdr3_nt: TGCGCCAGCAGGGTTGCAGGGGGTCGGACTGAAGCTTTCTTT; cdr3_aa: CASRVAGGRTEAFF
j_call: TRBJ2-7; d_call: TRBD2; v_call: TRBV9; clone_size: many; cdr3_nt: TGTGCCAGCAGCCCAACAGCGGGAGGGGCCCGATCCTACGAGCAGTACTTC; cdr3_aa: CASSPTAGGARSYEQYF
j_call: TRBJ1-5; d_call: .; v_call: TRBV5-1; clone_size: few; cdr3_nt: TGCGCCAGCTTAGGGAAGTGTTCCAATCAGCCCCGGCATTTT; cdr3_aa: CASLGKCSNQPRHF
j_call: TRBJ1-1; d_call: TRBD1; v_call: TRBV18; clone_size: few; cdr3_nt: TGTGCCAGCTCATCTACCGGGACAGCGAACACTGAAGCTTTCTTT; cdr3_aa: CASSSTGTANTEAFF
j_call: TRBJ2-3; d_call: .; v_call: TRBV7-9; clone_size: many; cdr3_nt: TGTGCCAGCAGCTTAGCGACCTCCGGCGCAGATACGCAGTATTTT; cdr3_aa: CASSLATSGADTQYF
j_call: TRBJ2-3; d_call: .; v_call: TRBV27; clone_size: few; cdr3_nt: TGTGCCAGCAGTTTTACTGGCGAAGGGACGCAGTATTTT; cdr3_aa: CASSFTGEGTQYF
j_call: TRBJ2-7; d_call: .; v_call: TRBV12-3/TRBV12-4; clone_size: once; cdr3_nt: TGTGCCAGCAGAAGGGCGGGGACCTACGAGCAGTACTTC; cdr3_aa: CASRRAGTYEQYF
j_call: TRBJ2-7; d_call: .; v_call: TRBV6-2/TRBV6-3; clone_size: many; cdr3_nt: TGTGCCAGCAGTACCGGACACAGCCAGTACTTC; cdr3_aa: CASSTGHSQYF
j_call: TRBJ2-3; d_call: TRBD2; v_call: TRBV5-4; clone_size: .; cdr3_nt: TGTGCCAGCAGCCAAGTTATACTAGCGGGGACTAGCACAGATACGCAGTATTTT; cdr3_aa: CASSQVILAGTSTDTQYF
j_call: TRBJ2-2; d_call: TRBD1; v_call: TRBV5-1; clone_size: few; cdr3_nt: TGCGCCAGCAGCTTGGAGGGGACAGGAAGGGCCCTAAACACCGGGGAGCTGTTTTTT; cdr3_aa: CASSLEGTGRALNTGELFF
j_call: TRBJ2-7; d_call: TRBD1; v_call: TRBV29-1; clone_size: .; cdr3_nt: TGCAGCGTTACCGGGACAGGCAGATCCCCCTACGAGCAGTACTTC; cdr3_aa: CSVTGTGRSPYEQYF
j_call: TRBJ1-1; d_call: .; v_call: TRBV9; clone_size: .; cdr3_nt: TGTGCCAGCAGCCCCCAGGGCGGGTGGACTGAAGCTTTCTTT; cdr3_aa: CASSPQGGWTEAFF